This TCR beta chain was documented in a study of cytomegalovirus exposure and HLA in healthy donors. Regarding the study as a whole: A later analysis revealed that TCR association rates differed between HLA loci, peaking at DRB1 and bottoming out at HLA-C.

A multiplex PCR was run with 60 Vbeta primers and 13 Jbeta primers. Data came from immunoSEQ multiplex PCR; TCRdb stores just in-frame clones and leaves some out. This table has more than 100,000 clones, approximately 84% appearing once. This clone was seen only a few times. No antigen is known for it. V was clipped by 3 bases and J by 7 bases; unmatched bases: 5. Germline loops: CDR1 MGHRA, CDR2 YSYEKL. The length of the CDR3 is 15 residues. This receptor was taken from a woman between 18 and 29 years old in good health and CMV-seronegative. This rearrangement joins TRBV4-1 to TRBJ1-4; 10 bases fit TRBD1. Sequenced material: PBMCs. For the CDR3, the DNA is TGCGCCAGCAGCCAGGGGGACAGGGGAAGTGAAAAACTGTTTTTT. Its protein product is CASSQGDRGSEKLFF.